This T cell receptor beta chain emerged from a study of glioma-infiltrating T cells after dendritic cell vaccination (dated by TCRdb to 2016 to 2017). In the study overall: Of the 15 or so glioblastoma patients in the cohort, all drawn from Phase I and II dendritic cell vaccination trials, 9 were newly diagnosed and 6 had recurrent disease. Between the early 2000s and the early 2010s, the patients were given dendritic cell vaccination pulsed with autologous tumor lysate. Each patient was given three intradermal dendritic cell vaccine injections, spaced two weeks apart, in the arm below the axilla. Survival after dendritic cell vaccination was correlated with TCR sequencing metrics, including TIL content and tumor-blood repertoire overlap. In glioblastoma patients vaccinated with dendritic cells, deep sequencing of TCR beta CDR3 regions served to measure the amount of tumor-infiltrating lymphocytes and to compare repertoires between tumor and blood. The vaccine was prepared from monocyte-derived dendritic cells that were cultured for more than six days with IL-4 and GM-CSF and then pulsed overnight with autologous tumor lysate. Results the study describes overall, beyond this receptor: Higher estimated pretreatment TIL content predicted longer time to progression and overall survival after dendritic cell vaccination. The TCR overlap response model with three groups was called speculative and said to need prospective validation. The cohort was small and heterogeneous, with few patients having full blood and tumor sets and even fewer initial-recurrent tumor pairs. No direct relationship between TCR clonality and survival was found, suggesting that a diverse polyclonal response may matter.

About this clone itself: Its antigen is not yet known. No qualities accompany the bases; no much larger clone lies one base away. Other DNA sequences in this specimen translate into the identical CDR3.

The immunoSEQ assay amplified TCRB CDR3 regions from roughly 2 micrograms of genomic DNA, or from all available DNA when less than that amount was available. The multiplex PCR relied on 60 forward primers for TCR V beta segments and 13 reverse primers for J beta segments. Synthetic control templates were spiked into each sample at limiting dilution to estimate reads per starting template. The Illumina HiSeq System generated sequencing reads of 87 bp. In the paper's pipeline: PCR and sequencing errors were removed by merging closely related sequences with a nearest neighbor algorithm. TCR overlap was defined as the percentage of unique tumor TCR beta sequences that were also found in the peripheral blood of the same patient. Sourced from immuneACCESS, this table was stored by TCRdb with only in-frame sequences that have V and J called. A share of the clones is absent; for the studies checked, an unresolved V gene accounts for under half, and the remainder has no known explanation. V and J calls and clone size come straight from that table; D and trimming were deduced from the DNA. Within this sample are about 65,000 clones, with roughly 86% of them counted one time only. The top ten clones comprise about 9.9% of the sample.

The germline V gene (reference sequence) provides CDR1 GTSNPN and CDR2 SVGIG. V ends up 1 base short and J 4 bases short, with an unmatched junction base count of 0. The CDR3 runs 13 amino acids, cysteine and phenylalanine included. Kept here is only the CDR3 DNA, which spans 39 bases and is read in frame from base 1. The time point label, as the study defines it: after dendritic cell vaccination, including at tumor progression/relapse. To be selected, patients needed enough residual fresh-frozen tumor tissue and more than two years of available survival data. Molecular status otherwise varied across the glioblastoma patients, but none of them carried an isocitrate dehydrogenase mutation. PBMC were collected before vaccination, two weeks after the third vaccination, and at tumor progression if progression occurred. The Qiagen DNeasy Blood extraction Kit was used to extract genomic DNA.

The sequence was collected from a human donor with glioblastoma. The V and J segments used are TRBV30 and TRBJ2-5, with 10 central nucleotides matching TRBD2. The sample consisted of blood, taken after dendritic cell vaccination. The sequence in DNA is TGTGCCTGGAGTGGACTAGCGGGAGAGACCCAGTACTTC. This gives the protein CAWSGLAGETQYF.